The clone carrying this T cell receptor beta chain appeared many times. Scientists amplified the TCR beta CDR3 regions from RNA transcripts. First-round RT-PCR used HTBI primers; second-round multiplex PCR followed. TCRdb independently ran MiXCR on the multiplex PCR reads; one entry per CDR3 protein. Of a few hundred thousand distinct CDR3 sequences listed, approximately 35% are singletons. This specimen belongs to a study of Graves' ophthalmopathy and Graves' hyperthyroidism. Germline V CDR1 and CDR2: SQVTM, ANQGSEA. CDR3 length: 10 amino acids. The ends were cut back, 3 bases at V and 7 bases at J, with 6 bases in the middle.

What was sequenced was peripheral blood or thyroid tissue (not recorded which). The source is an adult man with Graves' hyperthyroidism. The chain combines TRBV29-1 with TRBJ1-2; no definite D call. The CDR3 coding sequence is TGCAGCGTTGATTATCCTGGCTACACCTTC. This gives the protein CSVDYPGYTF.